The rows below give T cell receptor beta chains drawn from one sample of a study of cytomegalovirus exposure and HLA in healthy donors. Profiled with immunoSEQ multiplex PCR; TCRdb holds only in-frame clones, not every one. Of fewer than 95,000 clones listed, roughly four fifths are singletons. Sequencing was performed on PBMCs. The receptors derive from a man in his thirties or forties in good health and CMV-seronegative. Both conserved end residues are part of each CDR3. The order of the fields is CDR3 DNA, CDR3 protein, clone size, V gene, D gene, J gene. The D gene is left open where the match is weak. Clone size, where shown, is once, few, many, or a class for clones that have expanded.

cdr3_nt: TGTGCCAGCAGCTTAGAGGAGTCTGGGGCTTTCTTT
cdr3_aa: CASSLEESGAFF
clone_size: NA
v_call: TRBV7-9
d_call: NA
j_call: TRBJ1-1

cdr3_nt: TGTGCCAGCAGCTTAGCGAATGGAGCCAATCAGCCCCAGCATTTT
cdr3_aa: CASSLANGANQPQHF
clone_size: once
v_call: TRBV7-9
d_call: NA
j_call: TRBJ1-5

cdr3_nt: TGTGCCAGCAGTGAAGCCGCACGGTCTAATGAAAAACTGTTTTTT
cdr3_aa: CASSEAARSNEKLFF
clone_size: few
v_call: TRBV6-1
d_call: NA
j_call: TRBJ1-4

cdr3_nt: TGTGCCAGCAGCTTAGTTTTAGCGGGCCATGAGCAGTTCTTC
cdr3_aa: CASSLVLAGHEQFF
clone_size: NA
v_call: TRBV11-2
d_call: TRBD2
j_call: TRBJ2-1

cdr3_nt: TGTGCCAGCAGCGCCAGGTTCCCGAACACTGAAGCTTTCTTT
cdr3_aa: CASSARFPNTEAFF
clone_size: NA
v_call: TRBV14
d_call: NA
j_call: TRBJ1-1

cdr3_nt: TGTGCCAGCAGCTTACGGGAGGGGAAGTCCTACGAGCAGTACTTC
cdr3_aa: CASSLREGKSYEQYF
clone_size: NA
v_call: TRBV11-3
d_call: TRBD2
j_call: TRBJ2-7

cdr3_nt: TGTGCCAGTAGTCCTCGGGGGGTGCGTCAGCCCCAGCATTTT
cdr3_aa: CASSPRGVRQPQHF
clone_size: NA
v_call: TRBV19
d_call: NA
j_call: TRBJ1-5

cdr3_nt: TGTGCCAGCAGCGCCGGGGACAGGGGTTTCCTCGATACGCAGTATTTT
cdr3_aa: CASSAGDRGFLDTQYF
clone_size: NA
v_call: TRBV9
d_call: TRBD1
j_call: TRBJ2-3

cdr3_nt: TGTGCCAGCAGCTCGACAGGGGGTTGGGAGCAGTTCTTC
cdr3_aa: CASSSTGGWEQFF
clone_size: NA
v_call: TRBV7-3
d_call: TRBD1
j_call: TRBJ2-1

cdr3_nt: TGTGCCAGCATATCAATGACTAGCGGGAGACGGTCCTACAATGAGCAGTTCTTC
cdr3_aa: CASISMTSGRRSYNEQFF
clone_size: NA
v_call: TRBV5-6
d_call: TRBD2
j_call: TRBJ2-1

cdr3_nt: TGTGCCATCAGTGCGACACAGGGGACTAGCACAGATACGCAGTATTTT
cdr3_aa: CAISATQGTSTDTQYF
clone_size: NA
v_call: TRBV10-3
d_call: NA
j_call: TRBJ2-3